This TCR beta chain derives from a study of CD8+CD57+ T cells in acquired aplastic anemia. Study-level information: Sorting CD4+ and CD8+ cells gave DNA averaging around 3 ug.

The patients chosen for sequencing had shown expansion of CD8+CD57+ cells (detected by flow cytometry). Severe acquired aplastic anemia was present in every patient. Profiling of TCR beta VDJ combinations and CDR3 sequences used genomic DNA as template. TCRdb recomputed calls from the reads with MiXCR, one row per CDR3 protein. The data hold tens of thousands of distinct CDR3 sequences, with about three quarters observed a single time. The CDR3 totals 14 residues. V was cut by 0 bases and J by 8 bases, with 8 bases left in between. Germline V CDR1 and CDR2: SNHLY, FYNNEI. The rearrangement joins TRBV2 to TRBJ2-6, with D possibly called TRBD1 or TRBD2 (5 bases each). This receptor was taken from a human donor with aplastic anemia. Sequencing was done on a sample of sorted CD4+, CD8+, or CD8+CD57+ T cells (not recorded which) from PBMCs. CDR3 nucleotides: TGTGCCAGCAGTGAAGCACGGGGCCCCAACGTCCTGACTTTC. Amino acids: CASSEARGPNVLTF. Together with reference TRBV2 and TRBJ2-6, the CDR3 gives the full variable domain: EPEVTQTPSHQVTQMGQEVILRCVPISNHLYFYWYRQILGQKVEFLVSFYNNEISEKSEIFDDQFSVERPDGSNFTLKIRSTKLEDSAMYFCASSEARGPNVLTFGAGSRLTVL.